A single T cell receptor (beta chain) is shown here with its context. Its antigen remains unidentified. This sample is drawn from a study of T cell repertoires in cytomegalovirus infection. On the study more broadly: The authors relied on CMV epitopes, both recently identified HLA-C-restricted and well-studied HLA-B-restricted. TCR beta signatures that were public indicated CMV infection and matching HLA type.

From germline, CDR1 is SGHTA and CDR2 FQGNSA. The CDR3 loop spans 12 amino acids. V dropped 2 bases and J dropped 9 bases, with 7 bases sitting between them. Points from the study as a whole: CMV-specific TCR beta clonotypes restricted by HLA-C dominated the ex vivo response. Individuals carrying CMV plus the relevant HLA were identified by cumulative frequency of public TCR beta families.

TCRdb passed the reads through MiXCR, listing each CDR3 protein once. The sample holds 550,000 to 700,000 distinct CDR3 sequences, 35% to 50% seen once. This chain uses TRBV7-2 with TRBJ2-2; unclear D gene. The TCR originated in a human donor in good health (CMV status not recorded). Some clones in this sample may be carry-over from other donors' samples. Sequenced material: cultured PBMCs, taken from culture after CMV antigen stimulation. The CDR3 nucleotides are TGTGCCAGCAGCTTAATGGGCCGGGAGCTGTTTTTT. Its protein is CASSLMGRELFF.